The rows below give T cell receptor beta chains drawn from one sample of a study of identifying expanded T cells in peripheral blood. The assay was immunoSEQ multiplex PCR, and TCRdb's table has in-frame clones only and misses some. Among about 100,000 clones listed, 75% to 90% were seen once. Sequencing was carried out using blood. The receptors come from a person aged 18 to 70 in good health. The CDR3 runs from the conserved cysteine through the conserved F or W. The order of the fields is V gene, J gene, clone size, D gene, CDR3 DNA, CDR3 protein. A D gene is named only where the DNA matches it firmly. The size field is filled for only some rows; it gives once, few, many or a size class.

V gene: TRBV5-4; J gene: TRBJ2-3; clone size: NA; D gene: NA; CDR3 DNA: TGTGCCGGTACGACAATGGGGCTATCAGATACGCAGTATTTT; CDR3 protein: CAGTTMGLSDTQYF
V gene: TRBV7-6; J gene: TRBJ2-7; clone size: once; D gene: NA; CDR3 DNA: TGTGCCAGCAGCTTATGGGGGTACGAGCAGTACTTC; CDR3 protein: CASSLWGYEQYF
V gene: TRBV5-1; J gene: TRBJ2-1; clone size: NA; D gene: NA; CDR3 DNA: TGCGCCAGCAGCCTCCCCTATGATGAGCAGTTCTTC; CDR3 protein: CASSLPYDEQFF
V gene: TRBV5-1; J gene: TRBJ2-5; clone size: NA; D gene: NA; CDR3 DNA: TGCGCCAGCGCCCCTGGGGTGCGACAAGAGACCCAGTACTTC; CDR3 protein: CASAPGVRQETQYF
V gene: TRBV7-2; J gene: TRBJ2-7; clone size: NA; D gene: NA; CDR3 DNA: TGTGCCAGCAGCCCCCGGGGTGCTCTCTTCTCCTACGAGCAGTACTTC; CDR3 protein: CASSPRGALFSYEQYF
V gene: TRBV27; J gene: TRBJ2-7; clone size: NA; D gene: TRBD2; CDR3 DNA: TGTGCCAGCAGTCACGGGCGGGGGGGTTTCTCCTACGAGCAGTACTTC; CDR3 protein: CASSHGRGGFSYEQYF
V gene: TRBV11-2; J gene: TRBJ1-5; clone size: NA; D gene: NA; CDR3 DNA: TGTGCCAGCAGCACCGACCCTGCGGGGCAGAGAGCGCCCCAGCATTTT; CDR3 protein: CASSTDPAGQRAPQHF
V gene: TRBV30; J gene: TRBJ1-6; clone size: NA; D gene: NA; CDR3 DNA: TGTGCCTCCTGGACCGGGACCATCTTTACGAATTCACCCCTCCACTTT; CDR3 protein: CASWTGTIFTNSPLHF
V gene: TRBV18; J gene: TRBJ1-4; clone size: NA; D gene: NA; CDR3 DNA: TGTGCCAGCTCACCCCAGGGAGGCCCTGAAAAACTGTTTTTT; CDR3 protein: CASSPQGGPEKLFF
V gene: TRBV6-5; J gene: TRBJ1-3; clone size: NA; D gene: NA; CDR3 DNA: TGTGCCAGCAGTTACTCGGCAGGGCGGGAAAACACCATATATTTT; CDR3 protein: CASSYSAGRENTIYF
V gene: TRBV5-8; J gene: TRBJ2-7; clone size: NA; D gene: NA; CDR3 DNA: TGTGCCAGCAGCTTGGTTCGTACCGAGCAGTACTTC; CDR3 protein: CASSLVRTEQYF
V gene: TRBV5-1; J gene: TRBJ2-6; clone size: NA; D gene: NA; CDR3 DNA: TGCGCCAGCAGTCCCGGGGGAACTGGGGCCAACGTCCTGACTTTC; CDR3 protein: CASSPGGTGANVLTF
V gene: TRBV6-1; J gene: TRBJ1-5; clone size: NA; D gene: TRBD1; CDR3 DNA: TGTGCCAGCAGGGCGGACAGGGGGTTCAATCAGCCCCAGCATTTT; CDR3 protein: CASRADRGFNQPQHF
V gene: TRBV7-8; J gene: TRBJ1-6; clone size: few; D gene: NA; CDR3 DNA: TGTGCCAGCAGCTTAGCGTATAATTCACCCCTCCACTTT; CDR3 protein: CASSLAYNSPLHF
V gene: TRBV6-1; J gene: TRBJ2-5; clone size: NA; D gene: NA; CDR3 DNA: TGTGCCAGCAGGGATGTTTTAGGGGAGACCCAGTACTTC; CDR3 protein: CASRDVLGETQYF
V gene: TRBV9; J gene: TRBJ2-5; clone size: NA; D gene: NA; CDR3 DNA: TGTGCCAGCAGCGCTCACAGGATCGTGGGGGAGACCCAGTACTTC; CDR3 protein: CASSAHRIVGETQYF
V gene: TRBV7-8; J gene: TRBJ2-7; clone size: NA; D gene: NA; CDR3 DNA: TGTGCCAGCAGCTTACCAGCAGTGCCCCCCTACGAGCAGTACTTC; CDR3 protein: CASSLPAVPPYEQYF
V gene: TRBV11-3; J gene: TRBJ1-2; clone size: NA; D gene: NA; CDR3 DNA: TGTGCCAGCAGCTTAGAAGTAGGGCAAGGCCACTTGGGAGGCTACACCTTC; CDR3 protein: CASSLEVGQGHLGGYTF
V gene: TRBV5-1; J gene: TRBJ2-5; clone size: NA; D gene: TRBD1; CDR3 DNA: TGCGCCAGCAGCCAGCTCAGGGGGTTCCAAGAGACCCAGTACTTC; CDR3 protein: CASSQLRGFQETQYF
V gene: TRBV7-3; J gene: TRBJ1-1; clone size: NA; D gene: TRBD1; CDR3 DNA: TGTGCCAGCAGCACTCAGGGGGACACTGAAGCTTTCTTT; CDR3 protein: CASSTQGDTEAFF